The T cell receptor beta chain under discussion was sequenced for a study of shared clonotypes between healthy human individuals. The ends were cut back, 2 bases at V and 2 bases at J, with 7 bases in the middle. The CDR3 spans 14 residues. Per the germline V gene, CDR1 is KGHSH and CDR2 is LQKENI. Notes on this clone: Other DNA sequences in this specimen translate into the identical CDR3.

The data were produced by immunoSEQ multiplex PCR, yet TCRdb's version contains in-frame clones alone and is incomplete. The profile shows 550,000 to 850,000 clones, approximately 79% of them singletons. The rearrangement uses TRBV18 and TRBJ2-1; the D gene is possibly TRBD2 (5 bases). Material for sequencing was memory CD4+ T cells sorted from blood. Stated subset: CD45RA-negative fraction. The sequence came from a woman aged 25 to 39 in good health. Here the CDR3 reads CASSPTGTYNEQFF. The CDR3 bases are TGTGCCAGCTCACCAACGGGAACCTACAATGAGCAGTTCTTC.